These T cell receptor beta chains were read from a single sample in a study of human T cells and chemical hapten exposure. Via MiXCR, TCRdb re-called the RACE reads, giving one row per CDR3 protein. In the table there are 240,000 or so distinct CDR3 sequences, 7.5% to 10% of which are singletons. Sequenced here: whole blood, sampled in connection with sensitization to the hapten diphenylcyclopropenone (DPC). All receptors come from a woman aged 35 to 49 with alopecia areata. Some clones in this sample may be carry-over from other donors' samples. Both conserved end residues are part of each CDR3. A D gene is named only where the DNA matches it firmly. Not every row has a clone size; where given, it reads once, few, many or a size class.

J	D	size	V	CDR3	DNA
TRBJ2-5	TRBD1	-	TRBV2	CASRTGTETQYF	TGTGCCAGCAGGACAGGGACAGAGACCCAGTACTTC
TRBJ2-1	TRBD1	few	TRBV5-1	CASSSPRGQGAYNEQFF	TGCGCCAGCAGCTCCCCCCGCGGGCAGGGGGCCTACAATGAGCAGTTCTTC
TRBJ2-2	-	many	TRBV6-2/TRBV6-3	CASSSTGSEQLFF	TGTGCCAGCAGTTCCACAGGGTCTGAGCAGCTGTTTTTT
TRBJ2-2	TRBD2	-	TRBV5-1	CASSGGTSIAGELFF	TGCGCCAGCAGCGGCGGGACTAGCATTGCCGGGGAGCTGTTTTTT
TRBJ1-3	TRBD1	-	TRBV27	CASSLSTPDRSSGNTIYF	TGTGCCAGCAGTTTATCCACCCCGGACAGGAGCTCTGGAAACACCATATATTTT
TRBJ2-5	-	many	TRBV29-1	CSVSEGLESETQYF	TGCAGCGTTTCTGAGGGACTCGAATCCGAGACCCAGTACTTC
TRBJ2-1	-	few	TRBV7-2	CASSLDLEQFF	TGTGCCAGCAGCTTGGATCTTGAGCAGTTCTTC
TRBJ2-7	-	-	TRBV28	CASSPPMEMQYF	TGTGCCAGCAGTCCTCCAATGGAGATGCAGTACTTC
TRBJ2-2	-	-	TRBV28	CASSPRPGELFF	TGTGCCAGCAGCCCCCGGCCCGGGGAGCTGTTTTTT
TRBJ1-6	-	many	TRBV5-1	CASSLGQIAGSPLHF	TGCGCCAGCAGCTTGGGGCAGATAGCGGGTTCACCCCTCCACTTT
TRBJ2-7	-	few	TRBV27	CASQYRDGHNYEQYF	TGTGCCAGCCAATACCGGGACGGACATAACTACGAGCAGTACTTC
TRBJ2-7	TRBD2	few	TRBV7-9	CASSSTSGMYEQYF	TGTGCCAGCAGCTCGACTAGCGGGATGTACGAGCAGTACTTC
TRBJ2-3	-	-	TRBV27	CASSLGAPLSTDTQYF	TGTGCCAGCAGTTTAGGAGCTCCCCTTAGCACAGATACGCAGTATTTT
TRBJ2-7	-	many	TRBV6-2/TRBV6-3	CASSYVVTYEQYF	TGTGCCAGCAGTTACGTGGTGACCTACGAGCAGTACTTC
TRBJ2-7	-	few	TRBV6-5	CASSRAGISYEQYF	TGTGCCAGCAGTCGAGCGGGTATCTCCTACGAGCAGTACTTC
TRBJ2-1	-	few	TRBV10-3	CATLPSGGNNEQFF	TGTGCCACCCTTCCCTCTGGGGGGAACAATGAGCAGTTCTTC
TRBJ2-7	-	-	TRBV5-1	CASRDTSGDEQYF	TGCGCCAGCAGGGATACTTCAGGGGACGAGCAGTACTTC
TRBJ2-3	TRBD1	few	TRBV4-1	CASSPGQPRTDTQYF	TGCGCCAGCAGCCCGGGACAGCCCCGCACAGATACGCAGTATTTT
TRBJ1-5	-	few	TRBV3-1	CASSHTTGAISNQPQHF	TGTGCCAGCAGCCACACCACGGGCGCCATCAGCAATCAGCCCCAGCATTTT
TRBJ2-7	-	few	TRBV9	CASSVEGTPGEEQYF	TGTGCCAGCAGCGTAGAGGGGACTCCCGGCGAAGAGCAGTACTTC
TRBJ2-1	TRBD1	few	TRBV4-1	CASSPRDRDHEQFF	TGCGCCAGCAGCCCCAGGGACAGGGACCATGAGCAGTTCTTC
TRBJ1-2	-	-	TRBV18	CASSPTPGDGYTF	TGTGCCAGCTCACCAACCCCCGGGGATGGCTACACCTTC
TRBJ2-5	-	few	TRBV7-3	CASSLTRDQETQYF	TGTGCCAGCAGCTTAACACGAGACCAAGAGACCCAGTACTTC
TRBJ1-6	TRBD1	-	TRBV4-2	CASSRGQGPLHF	TGTGCCAGCAGCCGGGGACAGGGCCCCCTCCACTTT
TRBJ2-7	-	many	TRBV7-2	CASSPTPTSQYF	TGTGCCAGCAGCCCCACACCGACTAGTCAGTACTTC
TRBJ1-1	-	-	TRBV20-1	CSATGLRAEAFF	TGCAGTGCCACGGGCCTTCGAGCTGAAGCTTTCTTT